The 25 T cell receptor beta chains below all came from one sample that was sequenced in a study of shared clonotypes between healthy human individuals. Assay used: immunoSEQ multiplex PCR; TCRdb lists only in-frame clones, some missing. In the table there are about 2.2 million clones, approximately 94% of which are singletons. It was CD45RO-negative cells, positively selected for CCR7, that made up naive CD8 cells, with terminally differentiated effector memory CD45RA+ cells excluded. The sample taken for sequencing was naive CD8+ T cells from PBMCs. Every receptor here comes from a man between 18 and 35 years old in good health. Some clones in this sample may be carry-over from other donors' samples.

The chain links TRBV27 to TRBJ2-7, with D maybe TRBD2 (5 bases). The CDR3 totals 11 residues. The germline V gene encodes CDR1 MNHEY and CDR2 SMNVEV (reference sequence). CDR3 amino acids: CAARGAYEQYF. As DNA, the CDR3 is TGTGCAGCCCGGGGAGCGTACGAGCAGTACTTC.

This chain links TRBV19 with TRBJ2-1; 9 bases match TRBD2. The CDR3 length is 16 residues. Per the germline V gene, CDR1 is LNHDA and CDR2 is SQIVND (reference sequence). V lost 3 bases to trimming and J lost 4 bases; unmatched junction nucleotides: 7. The chain's CDR3 is CASSIDRGRAYNEQFF. CDR3 sequence (DNA): TGTGCCAGTAGTATCGATCGCGGGAGGGCGTACAATGAGCAGTTCTTC.

This clone came up once. The CDR3 spells CASSDRDRDSYEQYF. The CDR3 DNA sequence: TGTGCCAGCAGTGATCGTGACAGGGACTCCTACGAGCAGTACTTC. The chain links TRBV6-1 to TRBJ2-7; 7 bases agree with TRBD1. The junction had 5 bases not matched to a gene; V was cut back by 3 bases and J by 0 bases. CDR3 length: 15 residues. Germline V lookup: CDR1 MNHNS, CDR2 SASEGT.

V and J are TRBV10-3 and TRBJ2-1, with 14 nucleotides matching TRBD2. The germline CDR1 and CDR2 sequences are ENHRY and SYGVKD. Unmatched junction bases numbered 7, after V lost 8 bases and J lost 4 bases. CDR3 length: 16 amino acids. CDR3 loop: CAIQGGLAGEYNEQFF. CDR3 nucleotides: TGTGCCATCCAGGGGGGACTAGCGGGAGAATACAATGAGCAGTTCTTC.

The sample holds a few counts of this clone. Other nucleotide sequences from this sample produce the same CDR3. This chain connects TRBV29-1 to TRBJ1-2; a possible D gene is TRBD1 (5 bases). In germline, CDR1 is SQVTM, CDR2 ANQGSEA. This CDR3 is built from 11 residues. Trimming pared 6 bases from V and 8 bases from J, leaving 13 bases between. The CDR3 loop reads CSVGTGGGYTF. Here the CDR3 DNA reads TGCAGCGTCGGGACGGGAGGAGGCTACACCTTC.

Only one count was recorded for this clone. This chain links TRBV28 with TRBJ2-1, with 7 bases identical to TRBD2. CDR1 is MDHEN, CDR2 SYDVKM, per germline. With 2 bases clipped from V and 4 bases from J, the junction kept 8 bases outside the gene matches. The CDR3 sequence is 16 residues long. CDR3 sequence reads: CASSLTLGGEYNEQFF. The CDR3 DNA reads TGTGCCAGCAGTTTAACCCTTGGGGGGGAATACAATGAGCAGTTCTTC.

This chain links TRBV6-1 with TRBJ2-7, with 8 bases lining up with TRBD1. V lost 3 bases to trimming and J lost 12 bases; unmatched junction nucleotides: 10. Germline CDR1 is MNHNS and CDR2 is SASEGT. This CDR3 region has 13 residues. CDR3 nucleotide sequence: TGTGCCAGCAGTGACCCACCTGGACAGGGTGGGTACTTC. Its translation is CASSDPPGQGGYF.

The chain carries TRBV19 and TRBJ2-5, with 8 bases identical to TRBD1. The CDR3 covers 16 residues. With 5 bases clipped from V and 5 bases from J, the junction kept 13 bases outside the gene matches. CDR1 and CDR2 (germline): LNHDA, SQIVND (reference sequence). The CDR3 bases are TGTGCCAGTAGTTCGTTACCTATGGACAGGGTGGAGACCCAGTACTTC. This gives the protein CASSSLPMDRVETQYF.

The rearrangement links TRBV7-9 to TRBJ1-1, with D hard to call. Trimming took 2 bases from V and 1 from J, leaving 8 bases between them. The CDR3 is 14 amino acids. The germline V gene has CDR1 SEHNR and CDR2 FQNEAQ (reference sequence). CDR3 coding DNA: TGTGCCAGCAGCTTAAGAGTAACGAACACTGAAGCTTTCTTT. This gives the protein CASSLRVTNTEAFF.

This sequence joins TRBV4-3 and TRBJ2-1; 11 nucleotides align to TRBD2. With V trimmed by 1 base and J by 7 bases, 15 bases remained unmatched. CDR1 is LGHNA and CDR2 is YSLEER in the germline V gene. The CDR3 contains 19 residues. In DNA, the CDR3 is TGCGCCAGCAGCCAAGCAACTAGCGGGAGATTTATCTTAGAGAATGAGCAGTTCTTC. Its translation: CASSQATSGRFILENEQFF.

This clone appeared a single time. This same CDR3 is encoded by further DNA sequences in the sample. The chain's CDR3 is CASSQVSYNEQFF. The CDR3 nucleotides read TGTGCCAGCAGCCAAGTAAGCTACAATGAGCAGTTCTTC. The J gene is TRBJ2-1, the V gene TRBV14; D ambiguous. The CDR3 has 13 amino acids. Germline lookup yields CDR1 SGHDN and CDR2 FVKESK. V dropped 1 base and J dropped 3 bases, with 4 bases sitting between them.

This clone has more than one count but fewer than ten. V and J are TRBV7-2 and TRBJ2-7; perhaps TRBD2 as D (6 bases). Germline-derived CDR1 and CDR2 are SGHTA and FQGNSA. This CDR3 comprises 16 residues. V was pared by 5 bases and J by 2 bases, with 19 bases between. CDR3 sequence (DNA): TGTGCCAGCAGCCCCCTGGCGGAGGGCGGGACCTACGAGCAGTACTTC. Protein: CASSPLAEGGTYEQYF.

The rearrangement links TRBV4-1 to TRBJ2-7, with 8 bases identical to TRBD2. The length of the CDR3 is 16 residues. V lost 0 bases and J lost 7; bases outside the gene matches: 11. Germline loops: CDR1 MGHRA, CDR2 YSYEKL. This chain's CDR3 is CASSQDHMAGGLEQYF. The CDR3 bases are TGCGCCAGCAGCCAAGATCATATGGCGGGAGGTCTAGAGCAGTACTTC.

Here the CDR3 reads CATSRASSLHGYTF. For the CDR3, the DNA is TGTGCCACCAGCAGAGCCTCCAGCCTCCATGGCTACACCTTC. The chain joins TRBV15 to TRBJ1-2, with D unresolved. This CDR3 contains 14 residues. Trimming shortened V by 1 base and J by 6 bases, and 12 bases separated the two germline ends. CDR1 LNHNV and CDR2 YYDKDF come from the germline V gene (reference sequence).

V usage is TRBV14 and J usage is TRBJ2-1; D gene uncertain. The CDR3 sequence is 19 residues long. V shed 1 base and J shed 0 bases, with 19 bases lying between them. The V gene's germline CDR1 is SGHDN and CDR2 FVKESK. The CDR3 region is CASSQGWPPDISSYNEQFF. The CDR3, as DNA: TGTGCCAGCAGCCAAGGATGGCCGCCTGATATAAGCTCCTACAATGAGCAGTTCTTC.

This sequence joins TRBV5-8 and TRBJ2-7, with D unresolved. Trimming removed 0 bases from V and 6 bases from J, with 13 bases in between. Germline-derived CDR1 and CDR2 are SGHTS and YDEGEE. The length of the CDR3 is 14 residues. This CDR3 is CASSLVVGSAEQYF. CDR3 bases: TGTGCCAGCAGCTTGGTAGTGGGGTCGGCCGAGCAGTACTTC. The complete variable domain, with remaining parts taken from reference TRBV5-8 and TRBJ2-7, reads EAGVTQSPTHLIKTRGQQATLRCSPISGHTSVYWYQQALGLGLQFLLWYDEGEERNRGNFPPRFSGRQFPNYSSELNVNALELEDSALYLCASSLVVGSAEQYFGPGTRLTVT.

This chain connects TRBV5-5 to TRBJ2-3; 9 positions match TRBD2. The CDR3 is 15 amino acids. V dropped 4 bases and J dropped 0; count of bases not matched to a gene: 3. Germline V CDR1 and CDR2: SGHKS, YYEKEE (reference sequence). CDR3 nucleotides: TGTGCCAGCAGCAGTAGCGGGAGAAGCACAGATACGCAGTATTTT. Its translation: CASSSSGRSTDTQYF.

Concerning this clone: Within the sample, other DNA sequences also encode this same CDR3. The chain combines TRBV4-1 with TRBJ2-7; 8 bases match TRBD1. The CDR3 sequence is 15 residues long. V was clipped by 0 bases and J by 4 bases; unmatched bases: 5. The germline V gene has CDR1 MGHRA and CDR2 YSYEKL. CDR3 sequence reads: CASSQDRTGGYEQYF. The CDR3 coding sequence is TGCGCCAGCAGCCAAGATAGAACAGGGGGTTACGAGCAGTACTTC.

V usage is TRBV28 and J usage is TRBJ2-7, with unresolved D. This CDR3 contains 13 residues. Trimming pared 2 bases from V and 3 bases from J, leaving 8 bases between. The germline V gene has CDR1 MDHEN and CDR2 SYDVKM. The CDR3 here is CASSLNLDYEQYF. In DNA form, the CDR3 reads TGTGCCAGCAGTTTAAACCTTGACTACGAGCAGTACTTC.

This chain links TRBV7-9 with TRBJ1-1, with D possibly matching TRBD1 (6 bases). The CDR3 loop spans 19 amino acids. Germline lookup yields CDR1 SEHNR and CDR2 FQNEAQ (reference sequence). Trimming shortened V by 8 bases and J by 0 bases, and 28 bases separated the two germline ends. The CDR3 coding sequence is TGTGCCAGCCAGGGGTCAGGACAGACCCGCTCACCCTTGAACACTGAAGCTTTCTTT. Translated: CASQGSGQTRSPLNTEAFF.

The rearrangement joins TRBV6-1 to TRBJ2-1; 7 nucleotides agree with TRBD2. The CDR3 has 15 amino acids. V was pared by 6 bases and J by 8 bases, with 13 bases of the junction left unmatched. Looked up from germline, CDR1 is MNHNS and CDR2 is SASEGT. The DNA for the CDR3 is TGTGCCAGCAGCGGGTATGGTCGGACTAGTGATGAGCAGTTCTTC. It specifies CASSGYGRTSDEQFF.

The rearrangement joins TRBV19 to TRBJ1-1; D may be TRBD1 (5 bases). The CDR3 is made up of 16 amino acids. V lost 6 bases to trimming and J lost 3 bases, with 20 bases between them. Per the germline V gene, CDR1 is LNHDA and CDR2 is SQIVND (reference sequence). This CDR3 reads CASSNLGTFMDTEAFF. The CDR3 DNA reads TGTGCCAGTAGCAACCTGGGGACCTTTATGGACACTGAAGCTTTCTTT.

This chain uses TRBV6-5 with TRBJ1-1; D gene ambiguous. The CDR3 contains 12 residues. V lost 4 bases and J lost 6, with 9 bases in between. Germline CDR1 is MNHEY and CDR2 is SVGAGI. CDR3 DNA sequence: TGTGCCAGCAGTTTCGACGGGGCTGAAGCTTTCTTT. Residues: CASSFDGAEAFF.

This clone has just a few counts. Other DNA sequences in this specimen translate into the identical CDR3. The rearrangement uses TRBV7-9 and TRBJ2-7, with TRBD1 as a possible D gene (6 bases). V lost 1 base to trimming and J lost 4 bases, with 8 bases between them. This CDR3 is 13 amino acids long. Germline V gives CDR1 SEHNR, CDR2 FQNEAQ (reference sequence). The DNA of the CDR3 is TGTGCCAGCAGCTTAGGCAGGGGTTACGAGCAGTACTTC. Its translation is CASSLGRGYEQYF. The full variable domain, with the rest looked up from reference TRBV7-9 and TRBJ2-7, is DTGVSQNPRHKITKRGQNVTFRCDPISEHNRLYWYRQTLGQGPEFLTYFQNEAQLEKSRLLSDRFSAERPKGSFSTLEIQRTEQGDSAMYLCASSLGRGYEQYFGPGTRLTVT.

This clone was detected only once. The chain combines TRBV7-8 with TRBJ2-5, with 7 bases fitting TRBD2. The germline CDR1 and CDR2 sequences are SGHVS and FQNEAQ. The J segment lost 5 bases and the V segment lost 2 bases, leaving 11 bases of the junction unmatched. The CDR3 is 16 amino acids. The CDR3 region is CASSLFWGGNYETQYF. DNA of the CDR3: TGTGCCAGCAGCTTATTTTGGGGGGGAAATTATGAGACCCAGTACTTC.